What follows is one T cell receptor (beta chain) and its context. Its target is unknown. This sample stems from a study of T cells in Graves' hyperthyroidism and ophthalmopathy. Overall study findings and caveats: Blood also contained most expanded thyroid clonotypes above 0.001.

Regions amplified from RNA transcripts were the TCR beta CDR3 regions. The TCR CDR3 was amplified in a first-round RT-PCR using the HTBI primer set. TCRdb independently ran MiXCR on the multiplex PCR reads; one entry per CDR3 protein. The sample lists about 96,000 distinct CDR3 sequences, roughly 56% occurring once. Trimming took 9 bases from V and 2 from J; bases not matched to a gene: 5. This CDR3 has 13 amino acids. Germline lookup yields CDR1 ENHRY and CDR2 SYGVKD. No progression to ophthalmopathy during 18 months of follow-up defined stable disease. Recently diagnosed hyperthyroidism of less than 2 months' duration affected patients aged 18 to 65.

This sequence joins TRBV10-3 and TRBJ2-7, with 9 bases fitting TRBD1. Sequencing used blood. The sequence was collected from a woman aged 40 to 55 with Graves' hyperthyroidism. The CDR3 loop reads CAIQTGGAYEQYF. CDR3 nucleotides: TGTGCCATTCAAACAGGGGGCGCCTACGAGCAGTACTTC.